Listed here is a single T cell receptor (beta chain). Its cognate antigen has yet to be identified. To determine HCMV serostatus, a commercial ELISA kit was used to detect HCMV-specific IgG in serum. Ficoll density gradient centrifugation was used to isolate peripheral blood mononuclear cells from blood. The sequencing machine was an Illumina HiSeq 2000. 5'RACE template switching, by which a universal primer site and unique molecular identifiers were added, was used to make TCR beta cDNA libraries. Priming for cDNA synthesis came from the TCR beta constant segment, and two successive PCR amplification steps followed. Regarding the original processing steps: MIGEC was used to demultiplex reads and group the reads by UMI, and MiTCR was used to assemble and quantify clonotypes. To exclude erroneous sequences, only TCR cDNA sequences supported by at least two reads were retained. The tcR package was used for downstream repertoire analysis, with clonotypes matched between fractions based on CDR3 nucleotide sequence plus V segment. VDJmatch was used to annotate antigen specificity against VDJdb, with one amino acid substitution in CDR3 allowed. The reads were reprocessed in TCRdb, with one entry per CDR3 protein sequence and no accompanying DNA. These V and J calls derive from TCRdb rather than the authors' analysis. The sample's records list about 160,000 distinct CDR3 sequences. Clones ranked in the top ten supply roughly 21% of the sample.

The sample comes from a study of T cells expressing NK-cell markers (dated by TCRdb to about 2020). Some background on the complete study: Fewer than ten donors provided sorted CD3+CD56+NKG2C+, CD3+CD56+NKG2C- and CD3+CD56-NKG2C+ T-cell subsets, whose TCR beta-chain repertoires were profiled. Randomly selected healthy volunteers, three men and five women, were used as the eight sequenced donors. Among the eight sequenced donors, seven were HCMV-seropositive and one was HCMV-seronegative. Illumina HiSeq 2000/2500, MiSeq or NextSeq was used to sequence libraries as 2 x 150 bp reads. Overall study results and their limits: Those dominant clonotypes were again the most abundant among CD3+CD56-NKG2C+ cells in a handful of donors, at about 25-60.1%. It remained unclear whether the expanded NKG2C-expressing T cell clones were specific for HCMV antigens. In roughly 6 donors, the dominant CD3+CD56+NKG2C+ clonotypes were among the top 10 CD8+ clonotypes and accounted for roughly 1.0-7.0% of CD8+ T cells.

This TCR came from a man between 18 and 69 years old in good health. Sequenced: blood T cells: a sorted CD56 or NKG2C T cell subset, CD4+ or CD8+ T cells, or bulk PBMC T cells (not recorded which).

The CDR3 region reads CASSYTLAGYNEQFF. This receptor chain uses TRBV6-2 or TRBV6-3 and TRBJ2-1; TCRdb's D call, TRBD2, is unchecked because there is no DNA. From cysteine to phenylalanine, the CDR3 is 15 amino acids long. No DNA sequence is on record. CDR1 and CDR2 are drawn from the germline V gene: MNHEY, SVGEGT.